This T cell receptor beta chain was captured in a study of cytomegalovirus exposure and HLA in healthy donors. V shed 4 bases, J shed 7 bases, and the junction held 9 bases outside the gene matches. Per germline, CDR1 SNHLY and CDR2 FYNNEI. This CDR3 is built from 14 residues. Use of 60 Vbeta and 13 Jbeta primers characterized the PCR. TCRdb's copy holds only in-frame clones and misses some; the assay was immunoSEQ multiplex PCR. The profile shows 110,000 or so clones, 73% of them singletons. This chain links TRBV2 with TRBJ1-2; 7 nucleotides agree with TRBD1. This receptor was identified in a man aged 40-50 years in good health and CMV-seronegative. The material sequenced was PBMCs. The CDR3 loop reads CASSGSGTAIGYTF. CDR3 nucleotide sequence: TGTGCCAGCAGTGGGTCCGGGACAGCGATTGGCTACACCTTC. Drawing the rest from reference TRBV2 and TRBJ1-2, the complete variable domain is EPEVTQTPSHQVTQMGQEVILRCVPISNHLYFYWYRQILGQKVEFLVSFYNNEISEKSEIFDDQFSVERPDGSNFTLKIRSTKLEDSAMYFCASSGSGTAIGYTFGSGTRLTVV.